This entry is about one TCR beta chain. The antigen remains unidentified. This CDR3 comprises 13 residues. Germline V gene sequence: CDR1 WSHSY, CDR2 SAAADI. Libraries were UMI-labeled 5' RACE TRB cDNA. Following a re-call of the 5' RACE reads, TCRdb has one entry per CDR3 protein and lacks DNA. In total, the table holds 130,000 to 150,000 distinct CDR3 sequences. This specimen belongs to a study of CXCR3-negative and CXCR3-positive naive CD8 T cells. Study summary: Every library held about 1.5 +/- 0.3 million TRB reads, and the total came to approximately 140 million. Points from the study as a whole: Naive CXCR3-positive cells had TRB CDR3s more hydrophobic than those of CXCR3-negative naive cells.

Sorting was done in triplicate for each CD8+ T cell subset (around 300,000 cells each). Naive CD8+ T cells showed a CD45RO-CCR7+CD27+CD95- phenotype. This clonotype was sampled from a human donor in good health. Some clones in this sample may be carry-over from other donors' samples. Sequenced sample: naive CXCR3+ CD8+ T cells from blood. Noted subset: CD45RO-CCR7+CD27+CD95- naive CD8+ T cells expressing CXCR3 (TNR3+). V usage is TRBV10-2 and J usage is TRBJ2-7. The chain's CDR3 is CASSESTSAEQYF.